These T cell receptor beta chains were read from a single sample in a study of shared clonotypes between healthy human individuals. Method: immunoSEQ multiplex PCR; TCRdb's copy keeps in-frame clones and lacks some. The sample has around 2.5 million clones, roughly 93% seen once. Sequencing was done on a sample of naive CD4+ T cells from PBMCs. Receptor source: a man aged 18 to 35 in good health. Some clones in this sample may be carry-over from other donors' samples. Each CDR3 is given with its conserved first and last residue. Each record gives: CDR3 protein, CDR3 DNA, CDR3 length, J gene, D gene, clone size, V gene. D genes are given only for firm matches. Clone size appears in some rows only: once, few, many, or a class for an expanded clone.

CDR3 protein: CASSGGQGQYF
CDR3 DNA: TGTGCCAGCAGTGGGGGACAGGGGCAGTACTTC
CDR3 length: 11
J gene: TRBJ2-7
D gene: TRBD1
clone size: .
V gene: TRBV6-1

CDR3 protein: CAWSWARLSTDTQYF
CDR3 DNA: TGTGCCTGGAGTTGGGCACGACTTAGCACAGATACGCAGTATTTT
CDR3 length: 15
J gene: TRBJ2-3
D gene: .
clone size: .
V gene: TRBV30

CDR3 protein: CAIPGLAGKGYEQYF
CDR3 DNA: TGCGCCATCCCGGGACTAGCGGGGAAGGGTTACGAGCAGTACTTC
CDR3 length: 15
J gene: TRBJ2-7
D gene: TRBD2
clone size: .
V gene: TRBV10-1

CDR3 protein: CASSESGAGGGNEQFF
CDR3 DNA: TGTGCCAGCAGTGAAAGTGGGGCGGGAGGAGGCAATGAGCAGTTCTTC
CDR3 length: 16
J gene: TRBJ2-1
D gene: TRBD2
clone size: .
V gene: TRBV25-1

CDR3 protein: CASSFTSGITGELFF
CDR3 DNA: TGCGCCAGCAGCTTTACTAGCGGGATAACCGGGGAGCTGTTTTTT
CDR3 length: 15
J gene: TRBJ2-2
D gene: TRBD2
clone size: .
V gene: TRBV5-1

CDR3 protein: CASSYLTGTGEFF
CDR3 DNA: TGTGCCAGCAGTTACTTGACAGGGACCGGGGAGTTCTTC
CDR3 length: 13
J gene: TRBJ2-1
D gene: TRBD1
clone size: .
V gene: TRBV6-6

CDR3 protein: CASRIPGQVKLFF
CDR3 DNA: TGTGCCAGTAGGATACCGGGACAGGTGAAACTGTTTTTT
CDR3 length: 13
J gene: TRBJ1-4
D gene: TRBD1
clone size: .
V gene: TRBV19

CDR3 protein: CASSLVPLASVGTDTQYF
CDR3 DNA: TGTGCCAGCAGCTTAGTCCCTCTGGCTAGCGTGGGCACAGATACGCAGTATTTT
CDR3 length: 18
J gene: TRBJ2-3
D gene: .
clone size: .
V gene: TRBV7-3

CDR3 protein: CAVRQGEFTEAFF
CDR3 DNA: TGTGCCGTTAGGCAGGGGGAGTTCACTGAAGCTTTCTTT
CDR3 length: 13
J gene: TRBJ1-1
D gene: TRBD1
clone size: .
V gene: TRBV7-2

CDR3 protein: CASSGGTGETGELFF
CDR3 DNA: TGTGCCAGCAGCGGGGGGACAGGGGAAACCGGGGAGCTGTTTTTT
CDR3 length: 15
J gene: TRBJ2-2
D gene: TRBD1
clone size: .
V gene: TRBV9

CDR3 protein: CASSKLITSGRALRDTQYF
CDR3 DNA: TGTGCCAGCAGCAAATTGATAACTAGCGGGAGGGCCCTTAGGGATACGCAGTATTTT
CDR3 length: 19
J gene: TRBJ2-3
D gene: .
clone size: .
V gene: TRBV21-1

CDR3 protein: CAISEVGNEQFF
CDR3 DNA: TGTGCCATCAGTGAGGTGGGGAATGAGCAGTTCTTC
CDR3 length: 12
J gene: TRBJ2-1
D gene: .
clone size: .
V gene: TRBV10-3

CDR3 protein: CASSQAVSFREPQHF
CDR3 DNA: TGCGCCAGCAGCCAAGCTGTCAGCTTTAGGGAGCCCCAGCATTTT
CDR3 length: 15
J gene: TRBJ1-5
D gene: .
clone size: .
V gene: TRBV4-1

CDR3 protein: CASYRGFGQVTYGYTF
CDR3 DNA: TGCGCCAGTTACAGGGGGTTCGGTCAGGTAACCTATGGCTACACCTTC
CDR3 length: 16
J gene: TRBJ1-2
D gene: TRBD1
clone size: .
V gene: TRBV4-1

CDR3 protein: CASSPRGDMEAFF
CDR3 DNA: TGTGCCAGCAGCCCAAGGGGTGATATGGAAGCTTTCTTT
CDR3 length: 13
J gene: TRBJ1-1
D gene: .
clone size: once
V gene: TRBV7-2

CDR3 protein: CASSVNGGGYGYTF
CDR3 DNA: TGTGCCAGCAGCGTAAATGGAGGTGGCTATGGCTACACCTTC
CDR3 length: 14
J gene: TRBJ1-2
D gene: .
clone size: .
V gene: TRBV9

CDR3 protein: CASSVGRDTDTQYF
CDR3 DNA: TGTGCCAGCAGCGTAGGACGAGACACAGATACGCAGTATTTT
CDR3 length: 14
J gene: TRBJ2-3
D gene: .
clone size: .
V gene: TRBV9

CDR3 protein: CASSSKGQGATEAFF
CDR3 DNA: TGCGCCAGCAGCTCTAAGGGACAGGGGGCGACTGAAGCTTTCTTT
CDR3 length: 15
J gene: TRBJ1-1
D gene: TRBD1
clone size: .
V gene: TRBV5-1

CDR3 protein: CASSTLSPDTQYF
CDR3 DNA: TGTGCCAGCAGCACCCTGTCTCCAGATACGCAGTATTTT
CDR3 length: 13
J gene: TRBJ2-3
D gene: .
clone size: .
V gene: TRBV7-6

CDR3 protein: CASSMVTGRNIQYF
CDR3 DNA: TGTGCCAGTAGTATGGTGACAGGGAGAAACATTCAGTACTTC
CDR3 length: 14
J gene: TRBJ2-4
D gene: TRBD1
clone size: .
V gene: TRBV19

CDR3 protein: CASTLRGTAGANVLTF
CDR3 DNA: TGTGCCAGCACCCTAAGAGGGACTGCTGGGGCCAACGTCCTGACTTTC
CDR3 length: 16
J gene: TRBJ2-6
D gene: .
clone size: once
V gene: TRBV28

CDR3 protein: CASSRVLAGGSGNTGELFF
CDR3 DNA: TGCGCCAGCAGCCGGGTGCTAGCGGGAGGCAGCGGGAACACCGGGGAGCTGTTTTTT
CDR3 length: 19
J gene: TRBJ2-2
D gene: TRBD2
clone size: .
V gene: TRBV4-3

CDR3 protein: CASSLEGSGYGYTF
CDR3 DNA: TGTGCCAGCAGTTTAGAGGGTTCGGGCTATGGCTACACCTTC
CDR3 length: 14
J gene: TRBJ1-2
D gene: .
clone size: .
V gene: TRBV27

CDR3 protein: CASSLRTSGRGEQFF
CDR3 DNA: TGTGCCAGCAGTTTGAGGACTAGCGGGAGAGGTGAGCAGTTCTTC
CDR3 length: 15
J gene: TRBJ2-1
D gene: TRBD2
clone size: .
V gene: TRBV28

CDR3 protein: CASSQRMQGRYYEQYF
CDR3 DNA: TGTGCCAGCAGCCAGCGAATGCAGGGCAGATACTACGAGCAGTACTTC
CDR3 length: 16
J gene: TRBJ2-7
D gene: .
clone size: once
V gene: TRBV11-2

CDR3 protein: CASSPGQEFDGYTF
CDR3 DNA: TGCGCCAGCAGCCCGGGACAGGAGTTTGATGGCTACACCTTC
CDR3 length: 14
J gene: TRBJ1-2
D gene: TRBD1
clone size: .
V gene: TRBV5-1

CDR3 protein: CASSSTGVETQYF
CDR3 DNA: TGTGCCAGCAGCTCGACAGGGGTGGAGACCCAGTACTTC
CDR3 length: 13
J gene: TRBJ2-5
D gene: TRBD1
clone size: .
V gene: TRBV5-4

CDR3 protein: CASSLAGGPQHF
CDR3 DNA: TGTGCCAGCAGTTTGGCCGGGGGCCCCCAGCATTTT
CDR3 length: 12
J gene: TRBJ1-5
D gene: .
clone size: .
V gene: TRBV28

CDR3 protein: CSVQTGDEQYF
CDR3 DNA: TGCAGCGTTCAGACGGGGGACGAGCAGTACTTC
CDR3 length: 11
J gene: TRBJ2-7
D gene: .
clone size: .
V gene: TRBV29-1

CDR3 protein: CAISERRTGDQPQHF
CDR3 DNA: TGTGCCATCAGTGAGCGTCGGACAGGGGATCAGCCCCAGCATTTT
CDR3 length: 15
J gene: TRBJ1-5
D gene: TRBD1
clone size: .
V gene: TRBV10-3